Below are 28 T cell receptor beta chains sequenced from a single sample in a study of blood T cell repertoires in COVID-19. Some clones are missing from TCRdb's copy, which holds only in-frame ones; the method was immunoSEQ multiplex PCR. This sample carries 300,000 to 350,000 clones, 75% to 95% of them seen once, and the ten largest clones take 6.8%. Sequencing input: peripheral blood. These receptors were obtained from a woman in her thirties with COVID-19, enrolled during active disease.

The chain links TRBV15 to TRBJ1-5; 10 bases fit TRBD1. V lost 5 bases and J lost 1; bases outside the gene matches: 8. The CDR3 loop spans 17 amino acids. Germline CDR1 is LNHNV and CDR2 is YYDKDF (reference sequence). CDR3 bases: TGTGCCACCAGCGGTAGGACAGGGGGTTGGAGCAATCAGCCCCAGCATTTT. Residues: CATSGRTGGWSNQPQHF. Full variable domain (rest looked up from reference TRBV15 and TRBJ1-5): DAMVIQNPRYQVTQFGKPVTLSCSQTLNHNVMYWYQQKSSQAPKLLFHYYDKDFNNEADTPDNFQSRRPNTSFCFLDIRSPGLGDTAMYLCATSGRTGGWSNQPQHFGDGTRLSIL.

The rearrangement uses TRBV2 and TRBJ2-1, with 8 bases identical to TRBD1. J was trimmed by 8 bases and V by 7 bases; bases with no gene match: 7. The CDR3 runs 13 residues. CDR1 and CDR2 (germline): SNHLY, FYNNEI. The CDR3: CASMAGGVDEQFF. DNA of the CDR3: TGTGCCAGCATGGCAGGGGGCGTGGATGAGCAGTTCTTC.

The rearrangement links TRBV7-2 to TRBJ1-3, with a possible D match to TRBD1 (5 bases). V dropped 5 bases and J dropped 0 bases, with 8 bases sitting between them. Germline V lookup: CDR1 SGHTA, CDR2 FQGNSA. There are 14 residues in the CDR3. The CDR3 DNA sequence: TGTGCCAGCAGCCTTAGGGGCTCTGGAAACACCATATATTTT. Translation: CASSLRGSGNTIYF.

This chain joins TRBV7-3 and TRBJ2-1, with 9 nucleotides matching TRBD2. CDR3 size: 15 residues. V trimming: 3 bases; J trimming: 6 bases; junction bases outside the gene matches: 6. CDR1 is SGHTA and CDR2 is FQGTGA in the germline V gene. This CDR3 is CASSLAVAGVNEQFF. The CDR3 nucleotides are TGTGCCAGCAGCTTGGCGGTAGCGGGAGTCAATGAGCAGTTCTTC.

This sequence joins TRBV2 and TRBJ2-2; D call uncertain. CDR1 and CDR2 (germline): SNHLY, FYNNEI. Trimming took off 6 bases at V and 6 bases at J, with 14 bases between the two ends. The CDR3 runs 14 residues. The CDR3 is CASRSTVSPGELFF. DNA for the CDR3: TGTGCCAGCAGGAGCACAGTATCCCCCGGGGAGCTGTTTTTT.

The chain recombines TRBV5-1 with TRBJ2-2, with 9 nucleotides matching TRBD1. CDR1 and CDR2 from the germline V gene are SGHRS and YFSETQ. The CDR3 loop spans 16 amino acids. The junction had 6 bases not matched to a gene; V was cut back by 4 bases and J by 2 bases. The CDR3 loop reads CASSQGQGFNTGELFF. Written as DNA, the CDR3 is TGCGCCAGCAGCCAGGGACAGGGATTCAACACCGGGGAGCTGTTTTTT.

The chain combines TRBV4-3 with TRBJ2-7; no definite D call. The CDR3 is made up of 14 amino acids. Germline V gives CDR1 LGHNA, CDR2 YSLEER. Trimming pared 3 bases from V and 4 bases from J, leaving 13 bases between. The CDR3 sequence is CASSHQAGSYEQYF. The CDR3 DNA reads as TGCGCCAGCAGCCATCAGGCCGGCAGTTACGAGCAGTACTTC.

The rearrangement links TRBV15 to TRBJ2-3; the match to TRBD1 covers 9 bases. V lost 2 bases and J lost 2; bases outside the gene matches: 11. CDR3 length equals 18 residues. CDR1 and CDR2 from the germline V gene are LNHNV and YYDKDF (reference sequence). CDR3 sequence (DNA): TGTGCCACCAGCAGATCCCGGGACAGGGATTTTTACACAGATACGCAGTATTTT. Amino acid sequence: CATSRSRDRDFYTDTQYF.

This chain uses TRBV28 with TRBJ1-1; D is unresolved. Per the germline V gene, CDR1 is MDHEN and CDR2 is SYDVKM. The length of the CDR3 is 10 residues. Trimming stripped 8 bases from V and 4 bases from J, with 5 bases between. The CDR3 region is CASGSTEAFF. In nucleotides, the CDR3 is TGTGCCAGCGGGAGCACTGAAGCTTTCTTT.

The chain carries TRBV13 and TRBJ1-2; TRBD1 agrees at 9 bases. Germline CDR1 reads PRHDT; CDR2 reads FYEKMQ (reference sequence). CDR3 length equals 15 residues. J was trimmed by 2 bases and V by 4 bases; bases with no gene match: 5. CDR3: CASSSWDRENYGYTF. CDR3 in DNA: TGTGCCAGCAGCTCATGGGACAGGGAAAACTATGGCTACACCTTC.

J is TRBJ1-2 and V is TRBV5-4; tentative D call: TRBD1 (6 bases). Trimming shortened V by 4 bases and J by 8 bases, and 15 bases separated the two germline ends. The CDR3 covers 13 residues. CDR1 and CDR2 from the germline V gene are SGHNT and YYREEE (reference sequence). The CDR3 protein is CASSVTGLGGYTF. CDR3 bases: TGTGCCAGCAGCGTGACAGGACTCGGGGGCTACACCTTC.

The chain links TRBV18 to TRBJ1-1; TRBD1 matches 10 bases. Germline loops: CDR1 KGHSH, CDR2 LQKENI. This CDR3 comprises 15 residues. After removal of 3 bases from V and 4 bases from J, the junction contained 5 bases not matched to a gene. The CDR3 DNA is TGTGCCAGCTCACCGGGGACAGGGGTTGGCACTGAAGCTTTCTTT. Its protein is CASSPGTGVGTEAFF.

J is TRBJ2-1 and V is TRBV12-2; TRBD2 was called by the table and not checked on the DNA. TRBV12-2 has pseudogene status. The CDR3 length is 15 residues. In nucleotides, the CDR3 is TGTGCAAGTCGCTTCCCGGGACTACTGAGGGATGAGCAGTTCTTC. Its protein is CASRFPGLLRDEQFF.

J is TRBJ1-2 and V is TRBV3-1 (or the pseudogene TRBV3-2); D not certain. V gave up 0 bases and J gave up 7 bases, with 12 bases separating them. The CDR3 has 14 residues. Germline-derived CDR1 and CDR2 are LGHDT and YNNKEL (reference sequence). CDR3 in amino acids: CASSQDLTTRGYTF. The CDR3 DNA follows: TGTGCCAGCAGCCAAGATCTAACTACTCGTGGCTACACCTTC.

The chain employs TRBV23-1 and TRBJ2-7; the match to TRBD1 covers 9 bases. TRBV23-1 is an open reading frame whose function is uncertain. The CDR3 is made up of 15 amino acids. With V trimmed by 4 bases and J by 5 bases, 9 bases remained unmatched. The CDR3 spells CASSPPPGQGDEQYF. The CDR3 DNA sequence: TGCGCCAGCAGTCCCCCTCCGGGACAGGGCGACGAGCAGTACTTC.

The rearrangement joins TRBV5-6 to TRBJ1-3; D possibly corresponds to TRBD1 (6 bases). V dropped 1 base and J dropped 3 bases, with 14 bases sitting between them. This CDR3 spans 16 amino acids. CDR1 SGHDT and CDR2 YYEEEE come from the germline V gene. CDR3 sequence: CASSLYPNRDGNTIYF. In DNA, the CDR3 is TGTGCCAGCAGCTTGTACCCAAACAGGGATGGAAACACCATATATTTT.

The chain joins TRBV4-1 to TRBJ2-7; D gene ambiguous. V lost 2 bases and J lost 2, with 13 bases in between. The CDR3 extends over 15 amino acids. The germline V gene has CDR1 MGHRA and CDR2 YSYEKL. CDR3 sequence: CASSQQQINPYEQYF. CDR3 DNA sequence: TGCGCCAGCAGCCAACAACAAATTAACCCCTACGAGCAGTACTTC.

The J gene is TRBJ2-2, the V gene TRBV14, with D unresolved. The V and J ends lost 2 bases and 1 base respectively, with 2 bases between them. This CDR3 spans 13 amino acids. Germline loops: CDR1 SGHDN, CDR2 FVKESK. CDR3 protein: CASSQLNTGELFF. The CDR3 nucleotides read TGTGCCAGCAGCCAACTGAACACCGGGGAGCTGTTTTTT.

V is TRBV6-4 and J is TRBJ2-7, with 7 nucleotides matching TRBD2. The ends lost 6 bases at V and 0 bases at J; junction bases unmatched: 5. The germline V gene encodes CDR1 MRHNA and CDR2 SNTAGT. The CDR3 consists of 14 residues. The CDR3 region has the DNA TGTGCCAGCAGAAGCCGGGACTACTCCTACGAGCAGTACTTC. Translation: CASRSRDYSYEQYF.

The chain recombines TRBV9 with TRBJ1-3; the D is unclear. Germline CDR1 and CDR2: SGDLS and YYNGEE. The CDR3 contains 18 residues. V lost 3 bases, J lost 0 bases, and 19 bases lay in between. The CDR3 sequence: CASSALPGGAFSGNTIYF. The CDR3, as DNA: TGTGCCAGCAGCGCCCTACCCGGCGGCGCCTTCTCTGGAAACACCATATATTTT.

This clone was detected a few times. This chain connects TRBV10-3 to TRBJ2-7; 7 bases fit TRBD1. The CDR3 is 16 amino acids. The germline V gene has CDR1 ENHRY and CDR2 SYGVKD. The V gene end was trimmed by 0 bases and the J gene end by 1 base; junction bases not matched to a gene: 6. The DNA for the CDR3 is TGTGCCATCAGTGAGTCTAAAGGGACAGTATCCTACGAGCAGTACTTC. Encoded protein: CAISESKGTVSYEQYF.

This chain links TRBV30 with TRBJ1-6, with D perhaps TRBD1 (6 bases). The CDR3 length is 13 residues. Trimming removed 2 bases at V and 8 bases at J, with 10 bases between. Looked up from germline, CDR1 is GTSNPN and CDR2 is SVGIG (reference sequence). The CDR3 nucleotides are TGTGCCTGGAGTCTACAGGGTGATTCACCCCTCCACTTT. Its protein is CAWSLQGDSPLHF.

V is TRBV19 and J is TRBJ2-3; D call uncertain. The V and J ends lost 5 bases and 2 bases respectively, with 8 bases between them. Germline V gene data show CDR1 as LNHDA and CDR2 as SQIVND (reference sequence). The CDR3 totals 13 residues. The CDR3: CASSWSLTDTQYF. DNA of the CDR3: TGTGCCAGTAGTTGGAGCCTCACAGATACGCAGTATTTT.

The CDR3 spells CASSPGTSGTNYF. CDR3 coding DNA: TGTGCCAGCAGCCCTGGGACTAGCGGGACGAATTACTTC. This chain joins TRBV12-3 or TRBV12-4 and TRBJ2-5, with 13 bases identical to TRBD2. The J segment lost 14 bases and the V segment lost 6 bases, leaving 9 bases of the junction unmatched. There are 13 residues in the CDR3.

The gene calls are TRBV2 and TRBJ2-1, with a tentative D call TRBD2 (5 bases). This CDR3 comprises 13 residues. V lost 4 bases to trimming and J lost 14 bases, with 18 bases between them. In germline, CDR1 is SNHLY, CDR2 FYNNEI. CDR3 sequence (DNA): TGTGCCAGCAGTGCTGGAGCGGCCCCCGAGGAGTTCTTC. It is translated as CASSAGAAPEEFF.

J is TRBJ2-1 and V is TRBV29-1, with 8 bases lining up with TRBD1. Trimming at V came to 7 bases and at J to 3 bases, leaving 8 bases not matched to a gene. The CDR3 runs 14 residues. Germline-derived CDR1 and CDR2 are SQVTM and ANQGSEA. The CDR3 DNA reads TGCAGCGCGAACTCCGGGACAGGCTACAATGAGCAGTTCTTC. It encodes CSANSGTGYNEQFF.

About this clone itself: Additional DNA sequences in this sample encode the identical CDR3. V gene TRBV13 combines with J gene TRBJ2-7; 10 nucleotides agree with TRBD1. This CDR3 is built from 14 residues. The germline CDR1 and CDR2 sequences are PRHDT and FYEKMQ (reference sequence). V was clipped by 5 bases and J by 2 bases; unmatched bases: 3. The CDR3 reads CASSPGQGAYEQYF. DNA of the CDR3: TGTGCCAGCAGCCCAGGACAGGGGGCCTACGAGCAGTACTTC.

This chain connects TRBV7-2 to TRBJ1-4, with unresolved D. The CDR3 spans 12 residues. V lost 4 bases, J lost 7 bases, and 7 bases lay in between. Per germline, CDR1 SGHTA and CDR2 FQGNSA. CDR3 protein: CASSSLPEKLFF. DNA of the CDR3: TGTGCCAGCAGCTCACTTCCTGAAAAACTGTTTTTT.